This TCR beta chain was profiled in a study of graft-versus-host responses after intestinal transplantation. About the research overall: Multivisceral, liver-intestinal, or isolated intestinal grafts were transplanted into recipients. Recipients uniformly received anti-thymocyte globulin induction, followed by tacrolimus and steroids for three to four years. Findings and limits, study-wide: GvH clones turned up in recipient marrow; some had shown up first in ileum or blood. Some patients had graft-donor T cell macrochimerism, and their allografts showed high graft-versus-host to host-versus-graft clonal ratios.

Generated by immunoSEQ multiplex PCR, the TCRdb table keeps only in-frame clones and is missing some. The data hold more than 80,000 clones, with over 80% observed a single time. The CDR3 length is 13 residues. Trimming removed 5 bases from V and 4 bases from J; junction bases left unmatched: 3. CDR1 and CDR2 from the germline V gene are MDHEN and SYDVKM. This clone has more than one count but fewer than ten. Its antigen is not known. Source: unstimulated CD8+ T cells sorted from spleen or lymph node cells, taken before intestinal transplant. The rearrangement joins TRBV28 to TRBJ1-2; 8 nucleotides align to TRBD1. The sequence was collected from a human donor who received an intestinal transplant. CDR3 DNA sequence: TGTGCCAGCAGTCAAGGACAGGGCTATGGCTACACCTTC. Translated: CASSQGQGYGYTF.